The clone carrying this TCR beta chain appeared once. The data stem from a study of blood T cell repertoires in COVID-19. As for the study in general: Material from acute and convalescent COVID-19 was sourced from the United States, Italy and Spain. PBMCs, B-cell-depleted T cells, or T cells provided the cDNA or gDNA that made up the material.

The recovered donors of Cohort 3 showed two negative PCRs, clearance, or symptom resolution. Unmatched junction bases numbered 10, after V lost 3 bases and J lost 6 bases. Germline CDR1 MNHEY, CDR2 SMNVEV (reference sequence). The CDR3 is 16 residues long. Method: immunoSEQ multiplex PCR; TCRdb's copy keeps in-frame clones and lacks some. The sample consists of about 160,000 clones, around 82% of them appearing once. This receptor was identified in a man between 60 and 75 years old who had recovered from COVID-19. The J gene is TRBJ2-4, the V gene TRBV27, with 8 bases matching TRBD1. Sequenced: PBMCs or T cells enriched from blood (not recorded which). The chain's CDR3 is CASSFTGGTKRNIQYF. Written as DNA, the CDR3 is TGTGCCAGCAGTTTCACAGGGGGGACCAAGCGAAACATTCAGTACTTC.